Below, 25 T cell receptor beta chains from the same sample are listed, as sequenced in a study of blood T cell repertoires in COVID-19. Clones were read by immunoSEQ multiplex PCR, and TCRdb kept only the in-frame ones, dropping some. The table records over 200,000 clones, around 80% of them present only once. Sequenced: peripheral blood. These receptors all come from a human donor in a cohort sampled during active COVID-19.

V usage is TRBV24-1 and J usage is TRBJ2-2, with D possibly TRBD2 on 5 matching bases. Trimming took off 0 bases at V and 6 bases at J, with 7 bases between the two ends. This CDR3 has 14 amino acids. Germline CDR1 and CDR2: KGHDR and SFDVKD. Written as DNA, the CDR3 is TGTGCCACCAGTGATTTGGTGGGAGCCGGGGAGCTGTTTTTT. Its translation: CATSDLVGAGELFF.

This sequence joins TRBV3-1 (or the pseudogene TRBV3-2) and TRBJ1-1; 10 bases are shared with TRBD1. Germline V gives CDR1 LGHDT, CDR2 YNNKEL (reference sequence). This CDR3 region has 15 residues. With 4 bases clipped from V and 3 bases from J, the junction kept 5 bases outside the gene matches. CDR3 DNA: TGTGCCAGCAGCCGACAGGGGGCGCGTGACACTGAAGCTTTCTTT. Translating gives CASSRQGARDTEAFF.

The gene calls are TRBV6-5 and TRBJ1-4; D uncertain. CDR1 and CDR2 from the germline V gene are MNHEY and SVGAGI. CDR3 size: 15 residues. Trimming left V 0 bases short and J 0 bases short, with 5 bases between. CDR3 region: CASSYSSSTNEKLFF. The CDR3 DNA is TGTGCCAGCAGTTACTCTTCCTCAACTAATGAAAAACTGTTTTTT.

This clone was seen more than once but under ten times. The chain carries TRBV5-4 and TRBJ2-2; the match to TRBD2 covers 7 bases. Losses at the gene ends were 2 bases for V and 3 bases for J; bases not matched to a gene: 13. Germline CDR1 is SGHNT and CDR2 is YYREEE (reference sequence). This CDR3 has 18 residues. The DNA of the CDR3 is TGTGCCAGCAGCTTTGGGGAGTGGGGGAGGGCCGACACCGGGGAGCTGTTTTTT. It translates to CASSFGEWGRADTGELFF.

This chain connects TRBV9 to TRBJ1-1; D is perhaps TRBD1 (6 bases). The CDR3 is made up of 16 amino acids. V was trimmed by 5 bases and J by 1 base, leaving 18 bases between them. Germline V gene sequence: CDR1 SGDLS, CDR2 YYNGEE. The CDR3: CASSDQGNRGNTEAFF. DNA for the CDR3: TGTGCCAGCAGTGATCAGGGGAACCGGGGGAACACTGAAGCTTTCTTT.

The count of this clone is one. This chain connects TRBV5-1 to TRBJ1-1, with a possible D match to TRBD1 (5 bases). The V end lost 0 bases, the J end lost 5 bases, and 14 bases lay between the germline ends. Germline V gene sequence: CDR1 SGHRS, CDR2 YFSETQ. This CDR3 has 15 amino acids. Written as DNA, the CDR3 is TGCGCCAGCAGCTTGGGCTTGGGGGGACGGACTGAAGCTTTCTTT. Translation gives CASSLGLGGRTEAFF. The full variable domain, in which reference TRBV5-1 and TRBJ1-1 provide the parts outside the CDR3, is KAGVTQTPRYLIKTRGQQVTLSCSPISGHRSVSWYQQTPGQGLQFLFEYFSETQRNKGNFPGRFSGRQFSNSRSEMNVSTLELGDSALYLCASSLGLGGRTEAFFGQGTRLTVV.

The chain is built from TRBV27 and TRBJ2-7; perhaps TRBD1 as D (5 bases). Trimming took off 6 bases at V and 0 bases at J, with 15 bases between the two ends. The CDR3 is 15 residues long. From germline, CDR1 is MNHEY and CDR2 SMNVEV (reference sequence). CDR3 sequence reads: CASSSAQAASYEQYF. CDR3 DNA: TGTGCCAGCAGCTCGGCACAGGCAGCCTCCTACGAGCAGTACTTC.

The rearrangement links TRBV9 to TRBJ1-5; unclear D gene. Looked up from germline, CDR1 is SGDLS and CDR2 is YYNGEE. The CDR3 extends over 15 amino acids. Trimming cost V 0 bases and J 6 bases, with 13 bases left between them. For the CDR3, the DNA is TGTGCCAGCAGCGTAGACGGGATTCACGGTCAGCCCCAGCATTTT. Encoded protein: CASSVDGIHGQPQHF.

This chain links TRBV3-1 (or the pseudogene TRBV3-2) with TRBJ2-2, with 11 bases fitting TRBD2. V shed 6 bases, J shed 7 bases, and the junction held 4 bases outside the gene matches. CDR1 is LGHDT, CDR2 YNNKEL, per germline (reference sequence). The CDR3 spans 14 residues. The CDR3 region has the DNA TGTGCCAGCAGTTTAGCGGGAGGGAGCGGGGAGCTGTTTTTT. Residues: CASSLAGGSGELFF.

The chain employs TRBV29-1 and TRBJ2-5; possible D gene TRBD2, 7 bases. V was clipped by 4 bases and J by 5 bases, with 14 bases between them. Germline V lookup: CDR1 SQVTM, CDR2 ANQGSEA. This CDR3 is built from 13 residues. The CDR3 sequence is CSVVRGGVETQYF. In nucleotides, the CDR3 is TGCAGCGTTGTAAGGGGGGGTGTTGAGACCCAGTACTTC.

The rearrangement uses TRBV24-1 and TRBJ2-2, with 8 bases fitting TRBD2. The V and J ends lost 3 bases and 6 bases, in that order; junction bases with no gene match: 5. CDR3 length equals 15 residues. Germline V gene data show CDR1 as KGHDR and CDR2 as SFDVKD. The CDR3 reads CATSDKREWSGELFF. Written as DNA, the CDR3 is TGTGCCACCAGTGATAAGCGGGAGTGGTCCGGGGAGCTGTTTTTT.

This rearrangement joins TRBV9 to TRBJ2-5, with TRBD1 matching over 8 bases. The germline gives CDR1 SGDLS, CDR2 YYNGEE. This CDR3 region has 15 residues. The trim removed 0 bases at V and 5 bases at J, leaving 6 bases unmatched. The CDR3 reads CASSVAGRGQETQYF. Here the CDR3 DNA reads TGTGCCAGCAGCGTAGCCGGCAGGGGGCAGGAGACCCAGTACTTC.

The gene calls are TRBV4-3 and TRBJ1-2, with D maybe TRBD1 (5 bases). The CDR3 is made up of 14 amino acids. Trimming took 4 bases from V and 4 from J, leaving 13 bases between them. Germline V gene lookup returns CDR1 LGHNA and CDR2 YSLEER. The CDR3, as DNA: TGCGCCAGCAGCCCCGGCCGGGGGGGCTATGGCTACACCTTC. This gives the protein CASSPGRGGYGYTF.

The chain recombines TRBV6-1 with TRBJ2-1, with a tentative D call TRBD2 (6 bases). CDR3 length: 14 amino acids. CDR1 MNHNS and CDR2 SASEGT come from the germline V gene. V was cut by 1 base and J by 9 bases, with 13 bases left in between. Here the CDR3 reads CASSEGIVGGEQFF. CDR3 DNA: TGTGCCAGCAGTGAAGGAATAGTCGGGGGTGAGCAGTTCTTC.

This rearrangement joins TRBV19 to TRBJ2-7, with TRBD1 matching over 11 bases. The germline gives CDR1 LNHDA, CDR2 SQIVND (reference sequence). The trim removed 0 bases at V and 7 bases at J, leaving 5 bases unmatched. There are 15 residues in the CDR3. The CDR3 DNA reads TGTGCCAGTAGTATAGAAGGACAGGGGGCAGAAGAGCAGTACTTC. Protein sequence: CASSIEGQGAEEQYF.

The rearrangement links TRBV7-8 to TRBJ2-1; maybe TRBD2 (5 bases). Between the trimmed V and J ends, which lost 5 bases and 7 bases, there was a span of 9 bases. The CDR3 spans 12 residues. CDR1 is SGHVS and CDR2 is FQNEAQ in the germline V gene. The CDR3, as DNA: TGTGCCAGCAGCCTACTAGTTAATGAGCAGTTCTTC. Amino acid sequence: CASSLLVNEQFF.

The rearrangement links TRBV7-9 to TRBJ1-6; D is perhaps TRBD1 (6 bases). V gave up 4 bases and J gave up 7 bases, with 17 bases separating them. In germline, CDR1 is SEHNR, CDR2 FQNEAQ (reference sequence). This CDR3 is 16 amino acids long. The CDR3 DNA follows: TGTGCCAGCAGCTCCGCGGGGGGGCTTGGAAATTCACCCCTCCACTTT. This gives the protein CASSSAGGLGNSPLHF.

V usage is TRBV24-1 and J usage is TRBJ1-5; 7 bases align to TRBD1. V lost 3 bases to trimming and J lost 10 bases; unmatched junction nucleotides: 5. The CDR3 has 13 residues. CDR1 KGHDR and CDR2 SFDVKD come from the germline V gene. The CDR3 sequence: CATSDHDREPQHF. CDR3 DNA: TGTGCCACCAGTGATCACGACAGGGAACCCCAGCATTTT.

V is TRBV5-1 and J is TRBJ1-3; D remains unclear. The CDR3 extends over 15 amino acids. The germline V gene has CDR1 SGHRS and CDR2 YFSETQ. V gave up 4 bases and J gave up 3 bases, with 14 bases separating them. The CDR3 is CASSPGTMGGNTIYF. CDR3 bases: TGCGCCAGCAGCCCGGGAACCATGGGTGGAAACACCATATATTTT. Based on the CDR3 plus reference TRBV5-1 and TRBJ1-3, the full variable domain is KAGVTQTPRYLIKTRGQQVTLSCSPISGHRSVSWYQQTPGQGLQFLFEYFSETQRNKGNFPGRFSGRQFSNSRSEMNVSTLELGDSALYLCASSPGTMGGNTIYFGEGSWLTVV.

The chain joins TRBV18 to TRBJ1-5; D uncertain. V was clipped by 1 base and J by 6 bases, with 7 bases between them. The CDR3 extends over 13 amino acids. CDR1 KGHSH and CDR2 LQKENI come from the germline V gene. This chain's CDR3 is CASSPQGGQPQHF. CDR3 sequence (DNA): TGTGCCAGCTCACCACAGGGAGGTCAGCCCCAGCATTTT.

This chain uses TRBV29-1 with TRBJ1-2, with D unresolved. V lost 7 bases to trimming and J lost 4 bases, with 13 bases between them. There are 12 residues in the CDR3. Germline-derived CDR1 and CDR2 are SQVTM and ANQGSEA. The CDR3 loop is CSASDSRYGYTF. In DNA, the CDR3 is TGCAGCGCCTCGGACTCGCGCTATGGCTACACCTTC. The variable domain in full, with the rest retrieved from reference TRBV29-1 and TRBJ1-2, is SAVISQKPSRDICQRGTSLTIQCQVDSQVTMMFWYRQQPGQSLTLIATANQGSEATYESGFVIDKFPISRPNLTFSTLTVSNMSPEDSSIYLCSASDSRYGYTFGSGTRLTVV.

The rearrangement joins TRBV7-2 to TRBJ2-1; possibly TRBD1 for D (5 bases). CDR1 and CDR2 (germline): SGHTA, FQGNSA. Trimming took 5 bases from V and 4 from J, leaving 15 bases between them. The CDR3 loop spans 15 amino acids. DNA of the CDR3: TGTGCCAGCAGCGGAAGGGGTTCGGTATACAATGAGCAGTTCTTC. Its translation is CASSGRGSVYNEQFF.

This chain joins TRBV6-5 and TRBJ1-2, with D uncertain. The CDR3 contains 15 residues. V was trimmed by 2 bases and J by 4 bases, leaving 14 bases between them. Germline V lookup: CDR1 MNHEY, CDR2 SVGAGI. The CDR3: CASSYSHAGSYGYTF. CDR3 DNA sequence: TGTGCCAGCAGTTACAGCCATGCGGGAAGCTATGGCTACACCTTC.

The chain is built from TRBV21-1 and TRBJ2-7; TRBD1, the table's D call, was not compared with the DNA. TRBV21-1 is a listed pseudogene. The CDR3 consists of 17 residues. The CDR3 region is CASSKVRLGQGTGEQYF. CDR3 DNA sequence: TGTGCCAGCAGCAAAGTACGGTTGGGACAGGGGACGGGGGAGCAGTACTTC.

The CDR3 loop is CASSLAGRVNEQFF. Here the CDR3 DNA reads TGTGCCAGCAGCTTAGCGGGGAGGGTCAATGAGCAGTTCTTC. The J gene is TRBJ2-1, the V gene TRBV11-2; 7 bases line up with TRBD2. Germline V lookup: CDR1 SGHAT, CDR2 FQNNGV. This CDR3 contains 14 residues. Trimming at V came to 1 base and at J to 6 bases, leaving 3 bases not matched to a gene.